This entry features one TCR beta chain sequence. What it recognizes is unknown. The entry originates in a study of blood T cells in healthy people across ages. Background on the study: The template switching approach captured approximately one barcoded beta molecule for every two T cells.

The germline gives CDR1 SGHTA, CDR2 FQGNSA. CDR3 length equals 15 residues. For the second PCR, which ran for about 6 to 11 cycles, a sample-barcoded 5' primer and a J-beta primer mix were used. One entry per CDR3 protein results from TCRdb running MiXCR on the 5' RACE reads. The sample shows approximately 800,000 distinct CDR3 sequences, less than 80% of them seen only once. Study findings and constraints: Compared with aged donors, long-lived donors showed fewer expanded clones, suggesting selection.

This receptor was taken from a man under 40 in good health. The sequencing sample was made of blood. The chain employs TRBV7-2 and TRBJ2-4, with TRBD2 matching 8 bases. The J call may be mistaken, given a closer DNA end match to TRBJ2-5. The CDR3 spells CASSRSRGGQETQYF. In DNA, the CDR3 is TGTGCCAGCAGCCGCTCCCGGGGGGGCCAAGAGACCCAGTACTTC.